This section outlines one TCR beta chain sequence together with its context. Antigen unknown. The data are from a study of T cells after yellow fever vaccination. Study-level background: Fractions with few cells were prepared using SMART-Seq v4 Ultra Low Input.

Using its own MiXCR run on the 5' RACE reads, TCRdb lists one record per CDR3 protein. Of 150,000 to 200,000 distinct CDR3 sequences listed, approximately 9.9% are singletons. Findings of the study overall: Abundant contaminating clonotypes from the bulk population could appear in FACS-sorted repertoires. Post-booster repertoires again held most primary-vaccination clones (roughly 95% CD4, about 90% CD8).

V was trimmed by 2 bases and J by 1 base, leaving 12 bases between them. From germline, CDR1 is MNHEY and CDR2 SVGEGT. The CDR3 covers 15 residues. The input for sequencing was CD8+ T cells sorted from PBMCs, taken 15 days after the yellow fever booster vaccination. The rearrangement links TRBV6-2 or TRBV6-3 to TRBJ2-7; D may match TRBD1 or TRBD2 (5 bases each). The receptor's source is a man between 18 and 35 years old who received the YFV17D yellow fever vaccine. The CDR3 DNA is TGTGCCAGCAGTTACCCCGGGACGTCTTCCTACGAGCAGTACTTC. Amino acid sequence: CASSYPGTSSYEQYF.